The subject of this entry is one T cell receptor (beta chain). Its antigen target is currently unknown. Per-base quality was not reported, and no clone a single base away is much larger than it. CDR1 and CDR2 were assigned from the germline V gene (reference sequence) as LNHDA and SQIVND. Cut back by 7 bases and 1 base, the V and J ends lie 9 bases apart. The CDR3 goes from the cysteine to the phenylalanine over 13 residues. CDR3 DNA is the only sequence kept; it has 39 bases, read in frame from the first base. Receptor amplification or capture employed the immunoSEQ multiplex PCR assay. For the multiplex PCR, a mixture combining 60 forward primers for TCR Vbeta segments and 13 reverse primers for TCR Jbeta segments was used. A multiplex PCR assay on genomic DNA amplified the CDR3 region of rearranged TCR beta genes. Amplified TCR beta libraries were sequenced as 87-base-pair reads on the Illumina HiSeq System. The paper's processing steps were these. Across the 600 to 700 repertoires, a later analysis counted 60 million to 90 million unique TCR beta chains, approximately 10 million of which were shared by at least two donors. To remove PCR and sequencing errors, raw reads were error-corrected and collapsed into unique sequences using a nearest-neighbor algorithm that merged closely related sequences. Alignment of CDR3 sequences to IMGT reference sequences was used to assign V, D and J gene segments. For a sequence to be retained, a match of at least six nucleotides to both a V gene segment and a J gene segment was required. Rearrangements were classified as productive when the CDR3 lacked stop codons and remained in frame with V and J, and all other rearrangements were classified as non-productive. Following IMGT convention, CDR3 was defined as the stretch from the second conserved V-encoded cysteine to the conserved J-encoded phenylalanine. Sequences without an unambiguous match to a single V gene segment were excluded from the earlier analysis of 450 to 650 of the donors. In an earlier analysis of about 590 of the donors, a V segment was called functional when productive rearrangements were above 56.7%, and segregating when the standard deviation between donors exceeded 5%. A statistical classification framework was built to diagnose cytomegalovirus status from the catalog of TCR beta chain sequences. In a later analysis, V and J genes were assigned by comparing TCR nucleotide sequences against IMGT/GENE-DB human TR gene sequences. The TCRdist pipeline was used in a later analysis to assign CDR3 sequences and most-parsimonious VDJ recombination scenarios. A later analysis defined each TCR beta chain by its CDR3 amino acid sequence plus V-gene family, and excluded reads lacking a unique V-gene family. As a way to deal with suspected cross-contamination and a sequencing artifact, a later analysis dropped hundreds of nucleotide sequences that were highly shared and had low generation probability. In a later analysis, a clonal expansion index was calculated for each public chain from normalized within-repertoire ranks of inferred template counts. A later analysis computed generation probabilities with a VDJ recombination model fitted to out-of-frame rearrangements, and checked the results against IGoR. In a later analysis, hypergeometric tests were used to score TCR-TCR, TCR-HLA and TCR-CMV co-occurrence, with a repertoire-size bias correction applied to TCR pairs. A later analysis estimated false discovery rates by permuting HLA or CMV assignments 20 times. In a later analysis, co-occurring TCRs were grouped using DBSCAN, and TCRdist sequence similarity was added for clustering within HLA-allele-positive subsets. Co-occurrence clustering excluded repertoires with fewer than 30,000 or more than 120,000 public chains, plus five with anomalous nucleotide sharing. TCRdb carries this immuneACCESS record with in-frame sequences only. Its versions omit some clonotypes, under half of them owing to an unresolved V gene in the studies checked, with the rest unexplained. V and J calls and clone size follow that table, whereas D and trimming were derived from the DNA. The sample records 150,000 to 200,000 clones, roughly 87% of which are singletons. The top ten clones comprise less than 0.3% of the sample.

The cohort consisted of 666 healthy bone marrow donors. Cohort members were all nominally healthy when sampled, although unrecorded immune exposures were likely present. The donor was CMV seronegative and belonged to the group of under 400 seronegative cohort members. A peripheral blood sample was collected from each donor, and TCR beta sequencing was performed on peripheral blood mononuclear cells. The Qiagen DNeasy Blood Extraction Kit was used to extract genomic DNA from the blood cell samples. This specimen comes from a study of cytomegalovirus exposure and HLA in healthy donors (dated by TCRdb to the late 2010s). Regarding the complete study: An earlier analysis of a few hundred of the donors reported approximately 260 Gb of sequence data and 117 million unique TCR beta sequences obtained from around 170 million T cells. Rather than drawing on any new phenotypic data, the later analysis identified candidate immune exposures from TCR beta sequences and the way those sequences occurred across donors. Donor age, sex, ethnicity and CMV serostatus were collected together with the repertoire data. Using immunosequencing, the study profiled T cell repertoires from 500 to 800 subjects and related those repertoires to cytomegalovirus serostatus. To study patterns of TCR occurrence, a later analysis re-analyzed previously published TCR beta repertoires from 600 to 750 donors and added high-resolution HLA genotyping. Every repertoire in the discovery cohort had been generated on one and the same sequencing platform. Several DR-DQ haplotypes were treated as single units for association and clustering because of strong linkage in the cohort. In a later genetic analysis, genome-wide SNP genotypes for about three fifths of the 666 donors were used, and that subset was treated as a discovery cohort. Class I and class II HLA loci were covered by the typing at four-digit resolution. Across approximately 420 genotyped donors of the cohort, an average of about 220,000 unique TCR beta nucleotide sequences per donor were sequenced, and roughly 20% of those sequences were non-productive. Besides the first cohort of around 670 subjects, a separate validation cohort made up of some 110 different subjects was used. To predict cytomegalovirus infection status, the study combined high-throughput TCR immunosequencing, statistical association of individual TCRs with disease status, and machine learning. Typing coverage varied by locus: 629-630 donors for A, B, C, DRB1 and DQB1; roughly 560 for DQA1; more than 600 for DPA1; roughly 450 for DPB1. The study aimed to test whether signatures of past pathogen exposure could be identified by cataloging public T cell receptors. To decide whether each TCR beta V gene segment behaved as functional or pseudogenic, an earlier analysis of some 600 of the donors relied on high-throughput TCR beta sequencing. An early release covering about 600 HLA-typed donors comprised roughly 300 gigabases of sequencing data and 85 million or so unique TCR sequences. The genetic ancestry cluster associated with self-reported Caucasian donors included 70% to 85% of the roughly 390 genotyped donors. Here is what the overall study found, with its caveats: A further reported finding was that TCR beta sequences accurately predicted the HLA-A and HLA-B alleles for most subjects in the first cohort. In a later analysis, HLA-associated TCR beta chains were found to be more clonally expanded and to have lower generation probabilities than equally common non-associated chains. A later analysis found that most CMV-associated TCR beta chains appeared HLA-restricted, with HLA associations seemingly driven largely by CMV exposure. A few of the identified cytomegalovirus-associated TCR beta chains were confirmed in vitro to be specific for cytomegalovirus antigens. Cytomegalovirus status was reported to be diagnosed by the classifier with high specificity and sensitivity in both the original and validation cohorts. In an earlier analysis of 500 to 650 of the donors, most TCR beta V segments appeared in productive rearrangements about 87% or about 30% of the time, broadly matching IMGT annotations. The 87-base-pair reads could not distinguish some IMGT-functional V segments, including TRBV6-2 and TRBV6-3, so those segments were excluded. A group of highly shared sequence variants was considered likely to be a technical artifact of the sequencing pipeline. HLA typing was unavailable for some donors at each locus, so association tests used only the typed subset. While some public TCRs were present in many individuals, most TCR sequences turned up only very rarely across donors. This cohort had only TCR beta chains sequenced, and the lack of alpha or paired-chain data limited which features could be detected. Roughly uniform sequencing depth across donors was assumed in presence/absence analyses, although this assumption may not hold. In a later analysis, about 16,000 TCR beta sequences were associated with specific HLA alleles at a false discovery rate of 0.05. An association between a missense DCLRE1C variant and V-gene and J-gene trimming of TCR beta chains was found in a later genetic analysis and replicated in an independent cohort. According to a later analysis, TCR association rates differed among HLA loci, with DRB1 alleles showing the most associated TCRs and HLA-C alleles showing the fewest. According to the authors, the approach could potentially be generalized to other disease states and immunological phenotypes. Several of the top co-occurrence clusters appeared to be linked to parvovirus B19, influenza, CMV and Epstein-Barr virus, according to a later analysis. The study listed 164 TCR beta chains as associated with cytomegalovirus. In a later genetic analysis, fewer N-insertions in productive TCRs were reported among donors in an Asian-associated ancestry cluster than the approximately 710-donor mean. Assigning TCR associations to individual alleles was difficult when HLA alleles, especially DR and DQ, strongly co-occurred. Because counts were too low, about 18 rarely observed V segments, including chromosome 9 orphons, were left out of the earlier analysis of a few hundred of the donors. Linkage disequilibrium might explain the correlated functional status among segregating V segments, but an unknown experimental factor could not be ruled out. CMV serostatus was the only immune exposure information available for the cohort.

Material: PBMCs. This TCR was sampled from a girl under three years old in good health and CMV-seronegative. The chain employs TRBV19 and TRBJ2-3; tentative D gene TRBD2, with 5 bases matching. The nucleotide sequence reads as follows: TGTGCCAGTATAAGAGCGGGCACAGATACGCAGTATTTT. This sequence encodes CASIRAGTDTQYF.